This record covers a single T cell receptor beta chain. Its specificity is not known. These data originate in a study of a mutant IDH1 vaccine in newly diagnosed glioma. Across the study: Patients in the study were vaccinated eight times, receiving shots in weeks 1, 3, 5, 7, 11, 15, 19 and 23. Vaccine administration was initiated 4-6 weeks following radiotherapy alone, or with temozolomide cycles. General study points: Changes to the top peripheral T cell clonotypes appeared unrelated to pseudoprogression.

Time point indicated: week 23, last vaccination. Vaccination comprised doses that each held 300 ug of mutant IDH1 20-mer peptide, plus topical imiquimod. Donor diagnoses consisted of new WHO grade 3 or 4 IDH1-mutant, ATRX-lost astrocytomas. The table came from immunoSEQ multiplex PCR; TCRdb's copy has only in-frame clones and leaves some out. The sample holds approximately 82,000 clones, roughly 85% seen once. This TCR was recovered from a man aged 30 to 45 with glioma. Some clones in this sample may be carry-over from other donors' samples. The sequences come from PBMCs, collected from a glioma patient whose treatment included an IDH1 peptide vaccine.

The CDR3 nucleotides are TGTGCCAGCGGGCGGGACAGGGGGAGCAATCAGCCCCAGCATTTT. The encoded protein is CASGRDRGSNQPQHF. The chain carries TRBV6-1 and TRBJ1-5; TRBD1 matches 11 bases. Germline CDR1 MNHNS, CDR2 SASEGT. The CDR3 is made up of 15 amino acids. J gave up 1 base and V 8 bases, and 4 bases lay outside the gene matches.